This T cell receptor beta chain was recorded in a study of T cell responses to AZD1222 COVID-19 vaccine. Method: immunoSEQ multiplex PCR; TCRdb's copy keeps in-frame clones and lacks some. The data show around 190,000 clones, 88% seen once. This CDR3 comprises 18 residues. Germline V lookup: CDR1 MDHEN, CDR2 SYDVKM. The trim removed 1 base at V and 4 bases at J, leaving 11 bases unmatched. This material consisted of peripheral blood, taken 28 days after the second AZD1222 dose. This chain uses TRBV28 with TRBJ2-2; 8 bases are a match to TRBD1. The TCR originated in an adult who received the AZD1222 COVID-19 vaccine. DNA for the CDR3: TGTGCCAGCAGTTTATTAGGCAGGGGGACAGGTACCACCGGGGAGCTGTTTTTT. Protein sequence: CASSLLGRGTGTTGELFF.